The 20 T cell receptor beta chains in this list originate from one sample, sequenced in a study of CD8 T cells in ankylosing spondylitis. TCRdb called the 5' RACE reads again in MiXCR, with one record for every CDR3 protein. The data show roughly 260,000 distinct CDR3 sequences, about 20% seen once. Sequenced input: blood, either unsorted or a sorted T cell fraction (not recorded which). The receptor set was obtained from a male donor with ankylosing spondylitis or in good health (not recorded which).

This clonotype occurred many times. This rearrangement joins TRBV12-3 or TRBV12-4 to TRBJ2-3; the D is unclear. V was trimmed by 9 bases and J by 5 bases, leaving 9 bases between them. The CDR3 contains 11 residues. CDR3 in DNA: TGTGCCAGTAAACAAGAAGATACGCAGTATTTT. Its translation: CASKQEDTQYF.

This clonotype was seen a few times. V is TRBV3-1 and J is TRBJ2-2; 10 bases are a match to TRBD2. V was pared by 0 bases and J by 1 base, with 5 bases of the junction left unmatched. The CDR3 loop spans 18 amino acids. Germline-derived CDR1 and CDR2 are LGHDT and YNNKEL (reference sequence). The CDR3 coding sequence is TGTGCCAGCAGCCAAGATCCGGCTAGCGGGAGGAACACCGGGGAGCTGTTTTTT. Encoded protein: CASSQDPASGRNTGELFF.

The rearrangement joins TRBV20-1 to TRBJ2-5; perhaps TRBD1 as D (6 bases). The CDR3 is 15 amino acids. The ends were cut back, 1 base at V and 7 bases at J, with 19 bases in the middle. CDR1 and CDR2 from the germline V gene are DFQATT and SNEGSKA (reference sequence). The CDR3 protein is CSARVAGTNTGTQYF. In DNA form, the CDR3 reads TGCAGTGCTAGAGTTGCCGGGACAAATACTGGGACCCAGTACTTC.

The chain couples TRBV20-1 to TRBJ2-7; no clear D. Trimming removed 4 bases from V and 3 bases from J, with 13 bases in between. The CDR3 length is 13 residues. CDR1 and CDR2 from the germline V gene are DFQATT and SNEGSKA (reference sequence). CDR3 residues: CSANHLDGYEQYV. DNA of the CDR3: TGCAGTGCTAACCACTTGGACGGCTACGAGCAGTACGTC.

The rearrangement links TRBV10-3 to TRBJ2-2; the match to TRBD2 covers 10 bases. Germline CDR1 ENHRY, CDR2 SYGVKD. This CDR3 spans 15 amino acids. J was trimmed by 3 bases and V by 2 bases; bases with no gene match: 0. The CDR3 region has the DNA TGTGCCATCAGTGAGGGACTAGCGGACACCGGGGAGCTGTTTTTT. Residues: CAISEGLADTGELFF.

The chain has TRBV27 and TRBJ2-1; unclear D gene. Trimming cost V 5 bases and J 4 bases, with 12 bases left between them. The CDR3 is made up of 14 amino acids. Germline V CDR1 and CDR2: MNHEY, SMNVEV (reference sequence). The CDR3: CASSPALFYNEQFF. CDR3 bases: TGTGCCAGCAGTCCCGCCTTGTTTTACAATGAGCAGTTCTTC.

This clonotype was observed a few times. The chain recombines TRBV20-1 with TRBJ2-1; the match to TRBD2 covers 11 bases. The junction had 7 bases not matched to a gene; V was cut back by 0 bases and J by 6 bases. The CDR3 contains 16 residues. CDR1 is DFQATT, CDR2 SNEGSKA, per germline (reference sequence). The CDR3 protein is CSARDLSGGAFNEQFF. The CDR3 DNA sequence: TGCAGTGCTAGAGACCTTAGCGGGGGGGCTTTCAATGAGCAGTTCTTC.

This clonotype was detected ten times or more. The chain carries TRBV12-3 or TRBV12-4 and TRBJ2-1, with D uncertain. The V end was cut by 3 bases, the J end by 0 bases, with 9 bases between. CDR3 length: 15 amino acids. CDR3 sequence reads: CASSLRRTSYNEQFF. The CDR3 DNA follows: TGTGCCAGCAGTTTGAGACGGACCTCCTACAATGAGCAGTTCTTC.

The table lists this clonotype with a few counts. V gene TRBV12-3 or TRBV12-4 combines with J gene TRBJ1-3; 10 bases are shared with TRBD1. Trimming cost V 7 bases and J 3 bases; bases outside gene matches: 3. CDR3 length: 14 residues. The CDR3 is CASTRDRGGNTIYF. The DNA of the CDR3 is TGTGCCAGCACCCGGGACAGGGGTGGAAACACCATATATTTT.

This clonotype appeared a few times. This chain connects TRBV9 to TRBJ1-3, with a possible D match to TRBD1 (6 bases). Germline CDR1 SGDLS, CDR2 YYNGEE. The ends were cut back, 0 bases at V and 4 bases at J, with 14 bases in the middle. The CDR3 consists of 16 residues. CDR3: CASSVDPGAAGNTIYF. The CDR3 DNA sequence: TGTGCCAGCAGCGTAGATCCGGGGGCGGCAGGAAACACCATATATTTT.

In this sample, this clonotype turned up a few times. The rearrangement links TRBV12-3 or TRBV12-4 to TRBJ2-7; D is undetermined. V was cut by 1 base and J by 3 bases, with 7 bases left in between. This CDR3 is 13 amino acids long. Here the CDR3 reads CASSLGQLYEQYV. DNA of the CDR3: TGTGCCAGCAGTTTAGGGCAGCTCTACGAGCAGTACGTC.

The chain uses TRBV20-1 and TRBJ1-2; D uncertain. Per the germline V gene, CDR1 is DFQATT and CDR2 is SNEGSKA (reference sequence). The CDR3 covers 13 residues. The germline V and J ends were trimmed by 0 bases and 5 bases, with 10 bases remaining between them. The CDR3 DNA follows: TGCAGTGCTAGAGAGGGGAGAGGGTATGGCTACACCTTC. It yields the protein CSAREGRGYGYTF.

This sequence joins TRBV7-8 and TRBJ2-7; D may be TRBD1 (5 bases). The germline V gene has CDR1 SGHVS and CDR2 FQNEAQ. The CDR3 spans 13 residues. V gave up 4 bases and J gave up 2 bases, with 9 bases separating them. Written as DNA, the CDR3 is TGTGCCAGCAGCTCAGGGAATACCTACGAGCAGTACGTC. Translated: CASSSGNTYEQYV.

This clonotype was detected a few times. The chain carries TRBV5-1 and TRBJ2-3, with 10 bases lining up with TRBD2. In germline, CDR1 is SGHRS, CDR2 YFSETQ. V lost 0 bases to trimming and J lost 5 bases; unmatched junction nucleotides: 12. The CDR3 sequence is 18 residues long. The chain's CDR3 is CASSLVGTSGVGEDTQYF. The DNA for the CDR3 is TGCGCCAGCAGCTTGGTTGGAACTAGCGGGGTTGGTGAAGATACGCAGTATTTT.

This clonotype has at least ten counts. The V and J genes are TRBV10-3 and TRBJ2-5; D unresolved. Germline V lookup: CDR1 ENHRY, CDR2 SYGVKD. V lost 9 bases, J lost 4 bases, and 9 bases lay in between. The CDR3 extends over 11 amino acids. The CDR3 sequence: CAISSSETQYF. In DNA, the CDR3 is TGTGCCATAAGCAGCTCAGAGACCCAGTACTTC.

There are many counts of this clonotype. V gene TRBV12-3 or TRBV12-4 combines with J gene TRBJ2-1, with D perhaps assigned TRBD1 or TRBD2 (5 bases each). V gave up 7 bases and J gave up 4 bases, with 23 bases separating them. CDR3 size: 17 residues. As DNA, the CDR3 is TGTGCCAGCACCCTTGAGAAATCCCGAGGGGTTTACAATGAGCAGTTCTTC. Its protein is CASTLEKSRGVYNEQFF.

This chain connects TRBV18 to TRBJ2-5; D not resolved. V shed 2 bases and J shed 5 bases, with 6 bases lying between them. CDR1 is KGHSH and CDR2 is LQKENI in the germline V gene. CDR3 length: 12 amino acids. The CDR3 spells CASSPVSETQYF. Written as DNA, the CDR3 is TGTGCCAGCTCACCAGTATCTGAGACCCAGTACTTC.

This rearrangement joins TRBV5-1 to TRBJ1-1; D is unclear. Trimming removed 4 bases from V and 1 base from J, with 5 bases in between. The germline V gene has CDR1 SGHRS and CDR2 YFSETQ. This CDR3 has 12 amino acids. The CDR3 region is CASSGQNTEAFF. The CDR3 coding sequence is TGCGCCAGCAGCGGGCAGAACACTGAAGCTTTCTTT.

This clonotype has more than one count but fewer than ten. The chain joins TRBV9 to TRBJ2-1, with 7 nucleotides matching TRBD2. Germline V gives CDR1 SGDLS, CDR2 YYNGEE. The V and J ends lost 0 bases and 7 bases, in that order; junction bases with no gene match: 7. The CDR3 is made up of 15 amino acids. The CDR3 is CASSVGWGGSNEQFF. The CDR3, as DNA: TGTGCCAGCAGCGTAGGGTGGGGGGGAAGTAATGAGCAGTTCTTC.

The chain is built from TRBV5-1 and TRBJ2-1; 11 nucleotides agree with TRBD2. With V trimmed by 0 bases and J by 7 bases, 9 bases remained unmatched. The CDR3 loop spans 17 amino acids. Germline CDR1 and CDR2: SGHRS and YFSETQ. Here the CDR3 DNA reads TGCGCCAGCAGCTTGGGACCCCTAGCGGGAGGTATAAATGAGCAGTTCTTC. Amino acids: CASSLGPLAGGINEQFF.